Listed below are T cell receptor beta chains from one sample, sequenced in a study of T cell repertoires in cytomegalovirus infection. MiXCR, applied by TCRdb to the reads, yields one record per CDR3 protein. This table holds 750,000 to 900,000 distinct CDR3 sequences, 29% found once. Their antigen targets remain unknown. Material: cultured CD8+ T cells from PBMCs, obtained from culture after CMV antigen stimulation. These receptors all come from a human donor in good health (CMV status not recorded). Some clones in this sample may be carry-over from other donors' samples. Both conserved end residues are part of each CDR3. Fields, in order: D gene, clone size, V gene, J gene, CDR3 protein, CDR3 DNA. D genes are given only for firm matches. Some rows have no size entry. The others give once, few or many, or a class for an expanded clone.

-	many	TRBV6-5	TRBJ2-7	CASSYKGSYEQYF	TGTGCCAGCAGTTATAAGGGATCCTACGAGCAGTACTTC
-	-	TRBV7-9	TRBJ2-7	CASSSETGAPYEQYF	TGTGCCAGCAGCTCCGAGACAGGAGCCCCCTACGAGCAGTACTTC
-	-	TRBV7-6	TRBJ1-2	CASSLRDCANYGYTF	TGTGCCAGCAGCCTCCGGGACTGCGCTAACTATGGCTACACCTTC
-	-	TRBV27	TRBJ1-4	CASIGGADEKLFF	TGTGCCAGCATCGGAGGGGCCGATGAAAAACTGTTTTTT
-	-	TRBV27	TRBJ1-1	CATQLDRNTEAFF	TGTGCCACCCAGCTGGACCGGAACACTGAAGCTTTCTTT
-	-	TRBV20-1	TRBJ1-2	CSARSGGLSGYTF	TGCAGTGCTAGATCCGGGGGGTTGTCTGGCTACACCTTC
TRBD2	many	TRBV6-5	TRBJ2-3	CASSYSSRPSGRTDTQYF	TGTGCCAGCAGTTACTCGAGTAGGCCTAGCGGGCGCACAGATACGCAGTATTTT
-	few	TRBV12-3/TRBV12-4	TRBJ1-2	CASSPQTGATSYGYTF	TGTGCCAGCAGTCCTCAGACTGGGGCCACCTCCTATGGCTACACCTTC
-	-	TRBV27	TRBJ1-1	CASSPIFGRNTEAFF	TGTGCCAGCAGCCCGATCTTCGGACGGAACACTGAAGCTTTCTTT
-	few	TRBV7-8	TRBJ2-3	CASSSGLYDTQYF	TGTGCCAGCAGCTCTGGACTCTACGATACGCAGTATTTT
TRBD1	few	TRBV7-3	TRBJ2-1	CASSAPGTGGDNEQFF	TGTGCCAGCAGCGCTCCCGGGACAGGGGGAGACAATGAGCAGTTCTTC
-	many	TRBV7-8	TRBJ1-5	CASSFNGEDSNQPQHF	TGTGCCAGCAGCTTTAACGGGGAGGATAGCAATCAGCCCCAGCATTTT
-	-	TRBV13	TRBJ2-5	CASSPLGESAQETQYF	TGTGCCAGCAGCCCGCTTGGGGAATCGGCACAAGAGACCCAGTACTTC
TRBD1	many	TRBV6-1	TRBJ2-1	CASRLRDRPSSYNEQFF	TGTGCCAGCAGGCTAAGGGACAGGCCGAGCTCCTACAATGAGCAGTTCTTC
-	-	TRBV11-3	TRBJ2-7	CASSDDGRSSYEQYF	TGTGCCAGCAGTGACGACGGTCGTAGCTCCTACGAGCAGTACTTC
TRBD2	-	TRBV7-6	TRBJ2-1	CASSLTPPGRGFYNEQFF	TGTGCCAGCAGCTTAACCCCCCCGGGGAGGGGTTTTTACAATGAGCAGTTCTTC
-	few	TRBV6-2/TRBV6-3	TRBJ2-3	CASTRDPSSTDTQYF	TGTGCCAGCACCCGAGACCCAAGTAGCACAGATACGCAGTATTTT
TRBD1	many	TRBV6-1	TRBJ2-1	CASSEGQGIYDEQFF	TGTGCCAGCAGTGAAGGACAGGGAATTTATGATGAGCAGTTCTTC
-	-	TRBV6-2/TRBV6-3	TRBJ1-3	CASSRIPRSDSGNTIYF	TGTGCCAGCAGCCGTATCCCTCGATCGGACTCTGGAAACACCATATATTTT
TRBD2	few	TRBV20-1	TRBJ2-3	CSAPTSGQGDTQYF	TGCAGTGCTCCGACTAGCGGGCAGGGAGATACGCAGTATTTT
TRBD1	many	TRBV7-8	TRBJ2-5	CASSLSVLRDRTQETQYF	TGTGCCAGCAGCTTATCTGTTTTACGGGACAGAACGCAAGAGACCCAGTACTTC
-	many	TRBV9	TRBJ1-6	CASSEDSSLTNSPLHF	TGTGCCAGCAGCGAGGACAGTTCTCTAACTAATTCACCCCTCCACTTT
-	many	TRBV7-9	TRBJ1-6	CASSSGGLNSPLHF	TGTGCCAGCAGTTCGGGGGGACTGAATTCACCCCTCCACTTT
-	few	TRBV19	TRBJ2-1	CASSIADGGNEQFF	TGTGCCAGTAGTATAGCGGATGGCGGGAATGAGCAGTTCTTC
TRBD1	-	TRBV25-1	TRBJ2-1	CASSEYYRTGDRAGDEQFF	TGTGCCAGCAGTGAATATTACCGGACAGGGGATCGCGCTGGCGATGAGCAGTTCTTC
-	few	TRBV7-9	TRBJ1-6	CASSLLVGEGNSPLHF	TGTGCCAGCAGCCTCCTCGTGGGGGAGGGTAATTCACCCCTCCACTTT
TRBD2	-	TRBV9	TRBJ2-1	CASSVEGLTYNEQFF	TGTGCCAGCAGCGTAGAGGGACTAACCTACAATGAGCAGTTCTTC
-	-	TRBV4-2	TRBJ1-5	CASSQVFRNQPQHF	TGTGCCAGCAGCCAAGTATTCCGGAATCAGCCCCAGCATTTT
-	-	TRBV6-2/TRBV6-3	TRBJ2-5	CASSGQFETQYF	TGTGCCAGCAGTGGGCAGTTTGAGACCCAGTACTTC
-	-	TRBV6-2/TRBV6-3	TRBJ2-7	CASRAGTGPYEQYF	TGTGCCAGCAGGGCCGGGACGGGACCCTACGAGCAGTACTTC
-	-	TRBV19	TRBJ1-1	CASSLKGTPDTEAFF	TGTGCCAGTAGCCTAAAGGGGACTCCGGACACTGAAGCTTTCTTT